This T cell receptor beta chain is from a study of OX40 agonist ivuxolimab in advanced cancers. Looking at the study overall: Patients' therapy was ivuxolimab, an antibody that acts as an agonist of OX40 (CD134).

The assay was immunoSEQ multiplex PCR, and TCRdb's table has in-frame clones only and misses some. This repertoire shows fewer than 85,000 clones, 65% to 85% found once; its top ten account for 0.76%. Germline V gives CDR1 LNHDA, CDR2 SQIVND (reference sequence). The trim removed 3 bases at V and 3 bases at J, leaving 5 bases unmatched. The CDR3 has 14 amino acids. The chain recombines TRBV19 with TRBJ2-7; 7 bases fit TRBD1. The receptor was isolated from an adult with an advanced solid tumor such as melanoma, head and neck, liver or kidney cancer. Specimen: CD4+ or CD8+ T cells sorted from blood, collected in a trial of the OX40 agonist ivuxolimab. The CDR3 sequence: CASSINWDSYEQYF. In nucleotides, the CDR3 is TGTGCCAGTAGTATTAATTGGGACAGCTACGAGCAGTACTTC.